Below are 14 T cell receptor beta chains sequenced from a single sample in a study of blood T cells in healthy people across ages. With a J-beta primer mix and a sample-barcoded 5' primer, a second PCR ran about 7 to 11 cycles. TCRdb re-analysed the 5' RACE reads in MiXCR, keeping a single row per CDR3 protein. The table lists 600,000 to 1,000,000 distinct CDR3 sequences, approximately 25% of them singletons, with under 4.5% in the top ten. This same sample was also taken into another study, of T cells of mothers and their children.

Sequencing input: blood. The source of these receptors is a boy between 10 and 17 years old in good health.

The CDR3 sequence is CASSLGATPQGANTQYF. CDR3 coding DNA: TGTGCCAGCAGCTTAGGAGCGACTCCTCAAGGGGCAAATACGCAGTATTTT. The gene calls are TRBV7-9 and TRBJ2-3; tentatively, D is TRBD1 (5 bases). Trimming removed 1 base at V and 7 bases at J, with 21 bases between. CDR3 length: 17 amino acids. Germline CDR1 SEHNR, CDR2 FQNEAQ (reference sequence).

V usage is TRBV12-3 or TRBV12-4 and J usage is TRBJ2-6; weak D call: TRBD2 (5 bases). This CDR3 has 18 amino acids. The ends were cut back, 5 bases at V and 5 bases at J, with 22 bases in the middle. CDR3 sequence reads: CASSPADEGRLRANVLTF. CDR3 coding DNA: TGTGCCAGCAGTCCCGCTGATGAGGGTCGCTTGAGGGCCAACGTCCTGACTTTC.

The CDR3 loop is CSAPRDINTEAFF. In DNA, the CDR3 is TGCAGTGCTCCCCGGGACATCAACACTGAAGCTTTCTTT. The chain links TRBV20-1 to TRBJ1-1; TRBD1 might be the D (6 bases). The germline CDR1 and CDR2 sequences are DFQATT and SNEGSKA (reference sequence). V was clipped by 5 bases and J by 2 bases, with 12 bases between them. The CDR3 is 13 amino acids.

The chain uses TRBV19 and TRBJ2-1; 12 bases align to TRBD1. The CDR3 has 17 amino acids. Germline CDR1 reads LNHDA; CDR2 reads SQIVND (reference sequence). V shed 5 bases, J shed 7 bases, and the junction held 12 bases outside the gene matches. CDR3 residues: CASSSLWGQGARNEQFF. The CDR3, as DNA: TGTGCCAGTAGTTCTCTCTGGGGACAGGGGGCGAGGAATGAGCAGTTCTTC.

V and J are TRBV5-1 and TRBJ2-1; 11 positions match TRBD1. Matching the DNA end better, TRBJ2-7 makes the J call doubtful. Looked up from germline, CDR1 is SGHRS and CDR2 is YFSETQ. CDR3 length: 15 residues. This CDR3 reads CASSIGTGGSYEQYF. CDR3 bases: TGCGCCAGCAGCATCGGGACAGGGGGCTCCTACGAGCAGTACTTC.

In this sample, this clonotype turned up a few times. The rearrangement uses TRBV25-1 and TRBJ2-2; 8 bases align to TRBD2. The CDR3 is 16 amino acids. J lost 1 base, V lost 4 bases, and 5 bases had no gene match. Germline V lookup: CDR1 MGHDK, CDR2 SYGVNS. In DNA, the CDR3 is TGTGCCAGCAGTGGACGCAGCGGGGGGAACACCGGGGAGCTGTTTTTT. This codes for CASSGRSGGNTGELFF. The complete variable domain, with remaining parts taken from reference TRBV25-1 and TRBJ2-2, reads EADIYQTPRYLVIGTGKKITLECSQTMGHDKMYWYQQDPGMELHLIHYSYGVNSTEKGDLSSESTVSRIRTEHFPLTLESARPSHTSQYLCASSGRSGGNTGELFFGEGSRLTVL.

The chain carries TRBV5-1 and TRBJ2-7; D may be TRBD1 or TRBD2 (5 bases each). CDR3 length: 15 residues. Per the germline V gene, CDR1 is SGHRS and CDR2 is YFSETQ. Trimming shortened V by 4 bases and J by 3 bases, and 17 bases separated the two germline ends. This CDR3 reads CASSPRPGGNYEQYF. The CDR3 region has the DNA TGCGCCAGCAGCCCCAGACCTGGGGGTAACTACGAGCAGTACTTC. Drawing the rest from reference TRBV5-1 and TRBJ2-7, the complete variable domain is KAGVTQTPRYLIKTRGQQVTLSCSPISGHRSVSWYQQTPGQGLQFLFEYFSETQRNKGNFPGRFSGRQFSNSRSEMNVSTLELGDSALYLCASSPRPGGNYEQYFGPGTRLTVT.

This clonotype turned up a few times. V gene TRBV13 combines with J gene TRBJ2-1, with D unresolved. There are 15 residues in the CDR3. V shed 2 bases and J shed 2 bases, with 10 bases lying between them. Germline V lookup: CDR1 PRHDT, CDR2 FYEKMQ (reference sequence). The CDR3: CASSLPAKPYNEQFF. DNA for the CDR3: TGTGCCAGCAGCTTACCGGCCAAACCCTACAATGAGCAGTTCTTC.

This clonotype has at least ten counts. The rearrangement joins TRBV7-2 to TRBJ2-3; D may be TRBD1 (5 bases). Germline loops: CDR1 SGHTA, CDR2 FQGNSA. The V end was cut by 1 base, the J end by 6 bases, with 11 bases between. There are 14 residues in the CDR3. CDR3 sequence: CASSLGQGIDTQYF. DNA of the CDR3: TGTGCCAGCAGCTTAGGGCAGGGAATCGATACGCAGTATTTT.

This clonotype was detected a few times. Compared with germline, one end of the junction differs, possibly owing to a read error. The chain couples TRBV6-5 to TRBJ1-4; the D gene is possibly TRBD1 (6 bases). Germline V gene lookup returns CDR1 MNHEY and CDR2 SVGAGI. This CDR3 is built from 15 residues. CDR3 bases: TGTGCCAGCAGTGAATCAGGGGCGGCTAATGGAAAACTGTTTTTT. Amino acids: CASSESGAANGKLFF.

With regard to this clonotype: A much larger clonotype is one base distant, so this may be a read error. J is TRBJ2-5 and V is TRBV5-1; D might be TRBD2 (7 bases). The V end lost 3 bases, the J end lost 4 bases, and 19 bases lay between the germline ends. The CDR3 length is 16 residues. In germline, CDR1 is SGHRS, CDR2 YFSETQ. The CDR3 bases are TGCGCCAGCAGCTCAATGGCGGGGGCCTCGGGAGAGACCCAGTACTTC. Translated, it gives CASSSMAGASGETQYF.

The CDR3 coding sequence is TGTGCCAGCAGCGTCACTAGTGGGGTACAAGAGACCCAGTACTTC. Translating it yields CASSVTSGVQETQYF. The J gene is TRBJ2-5, the V gene TRBV9; tentatively, D is TRBD2 (5 bases). Germline CDR1 and CDR2: SGDLS and YYNGEE. Trimming took off 2 bases at V and 2 bases at J, with 13 bases between the two ends. This CDR3 is built from 15 residues.

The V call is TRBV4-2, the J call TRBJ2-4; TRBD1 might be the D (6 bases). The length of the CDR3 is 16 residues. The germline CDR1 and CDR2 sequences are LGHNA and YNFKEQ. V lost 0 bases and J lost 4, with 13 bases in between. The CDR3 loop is CASSQDRQGSKNIQYF. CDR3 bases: TGTGCCAGCAGCCAAGATCGGCAGGGGTCTAAAAACATTCAGTACTTC.

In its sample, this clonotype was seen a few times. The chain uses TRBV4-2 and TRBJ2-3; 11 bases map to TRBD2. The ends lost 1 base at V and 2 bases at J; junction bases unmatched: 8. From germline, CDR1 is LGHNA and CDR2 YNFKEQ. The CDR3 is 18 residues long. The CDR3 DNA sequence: TGTGCCAGCAGCCAAGCCCTGACTAGCGGGGAATACACAGATACGCAGTATTTT. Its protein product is CASSQALTSGEYTDTQYF.